The 5 T cell receptor beta chains listed next were all sequenced from one sample in a study of beta chain features in type 1 diabetes. Broader study findings: Type 1 diabetes patients had moderately but significantly shorter TCRB CDR3s in all four CD4+ subsets.

These receptors have no identified antigens. Sequencing targeted expressed TCRB transcripts, as all isolated RNA had been reverse transcribed. Sequencing used immunoSEQ multiplex PCR; TCRdb keeps in-frame clones, though not all of them. Among 250,000 to 350,000 clones listed, approximately 15% were seen once. The material sequenced was naive CD4+ T cells from blood. These receptors all come from a man between 18 and 29 years old with type 1 diabetes.

The chain has TRBV12-5 and TRBJ2-1; 7 bases align to TRBD1. The CDR3 sequence is 18 residues long. The J segment lost 4 bases and the V segment lost 6 bases, leaving 18 bases of the junction unmatched. CDR1 and CDR2 from the germline V gene are LGHNT and FRNRAP. Here the CDR3 reads CASGFPRQGVNPYNEQFF. The CDR3 coding sequence is TGTGCTAGTGGATTTCCTCGACAGGGAGTTAACCCTTACAATGAGCAGTTCTTC.

Only a few counts were recorded for this clone. V and J are TRBV5-1 and TRBJ1-1, with 7 bases that match TRBD1. The CDR3 has 14 amino acids. CDR1 SGHRS and CDR2 YFSETQ come from the germline V gene. V dropped 4 bases and J dropped 5; count of bases not matched to a gene: 8. The CDR3 sequence is CASSVDRMETEAFF. CDR3 coding DNA: TGCGCCAGCAGCGTGGACAGGATGGAGACTGAAGCTTTCTTT.

The chain is built from TRBV23-1 and TRBJ2-2; D gene unclear. TRBV23-1 is flagged as an ORF with uncertain function. The CDR3 totals 14 residues. Trimming removed 6 bases at V and 0 bases at J, with 8 bases between. The CDR3 spells CASSQTPNTGELFF. Here the CDR3 DNA reads TGCGCCAGCAGCCAAACTCCGAACACCGGGGAGCTGTTTTTT.

This clone has more than one count but fewer than ten. The J gene is TRBJ2-1, the V gene TRBV9; 8 bases are a match to TRBD2. Germline loops: CDR1 SGDLS, CDR2 YYNGEE. CDR3 size: 18 residues. Unmatched junction bases numbered 17, after V lost 2 bases and J lost 7 bases. The CDR3, as DNA: TGTGCCAGCAGCGTGAGTTCTTGGGTAGCGGGGTCAAAAAATGAGCAGTTCTTC. Amino acid sequence: CASSVSSWVAGSKNEQFF.

This clone was detected only a few times. The chain couples TRBV29-1 to TRBJ1-2, with TRBD1 matching 8 bases. There are 13 residues in the CDR3. V lost 4 bases and J lost 4; bases outside the gene matches: 5. Germline V lookup: CDR1 SQVTM, CDR2 ANQGSEA. The chain's CDR3 is CSVADRAGYGYTF. CDR3 bases: TGCAGCGTTGCGGACAGGGCTGGCTATGGCTACACCTTC.